The entry that follows covers one T cell receptor (beta chain) sequence. The antigen is undetermined. The CDR3 loop spans 15 amino acids. The V and J ends lost 4 bases and 1 base respectively, with 13 bases between them. Per the germline V gene, CDR1 is LGHNA and CDR2 is YNFKEQ. TCRdb itself ran the RT-PCR reads through MiXCR, one entry per CDR3 protein. The repertoire holds 500,000 to 550,000 distinct CDR3 sequences, with around 7.7% as singletons. These data belong to a study of response to subunit inactivated influenza vaccine. Study-level points and caveats: Seasonal influenza vaccination, on each occasion, was suggested by the authors to recruit few new T cells.

This clonotype was obtained from a man aged 50-75 years who received an inactivated influenza vaccine. Sequenced material: PBMCs from blood, taken approximately 25 months after vaccination. This rearrangement joins TRBV4-2 to TRBJ1-1; D remains unclear. The CDR3 DNA sequence: TGTGCCAGCAGCCCCATAGCTAGGAGGAACACTGAAGCTTTCTTT. This codes for CASSPIARRNTEAFF.